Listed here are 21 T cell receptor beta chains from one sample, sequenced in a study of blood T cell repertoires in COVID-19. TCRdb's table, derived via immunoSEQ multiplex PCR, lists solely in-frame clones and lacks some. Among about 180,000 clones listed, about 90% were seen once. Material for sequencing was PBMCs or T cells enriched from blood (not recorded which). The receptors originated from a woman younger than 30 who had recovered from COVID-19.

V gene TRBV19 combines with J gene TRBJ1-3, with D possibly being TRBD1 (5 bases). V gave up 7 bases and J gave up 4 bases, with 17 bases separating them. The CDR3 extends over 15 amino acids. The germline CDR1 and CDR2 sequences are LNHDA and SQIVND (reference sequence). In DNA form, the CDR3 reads TGTGCCAGTACCGACGGGGGGTCTGGAGGAAACACCATATATTTT. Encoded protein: CASTDGGSGGNTIYF.

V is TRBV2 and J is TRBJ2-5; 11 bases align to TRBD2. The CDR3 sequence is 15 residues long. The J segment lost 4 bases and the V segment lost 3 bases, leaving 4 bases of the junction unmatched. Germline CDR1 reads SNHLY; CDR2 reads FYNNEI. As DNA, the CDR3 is TGTGCCAGCAGTGATACTAGCGGGGGCCGAGAGACCCAGTACTTC. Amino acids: CASSDTSGGRETQYF. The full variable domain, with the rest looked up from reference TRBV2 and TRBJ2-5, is EPEVTQTPSHQVTQMGQEVILRCVPISNHLYFYWYRQILGQKVEFLVSFYNNEISEKSEIFDDQFSVERPDGSNFTLKIRSTKLEDSAMYFCASSDTSGGRETQYFGPGTRLLVL.

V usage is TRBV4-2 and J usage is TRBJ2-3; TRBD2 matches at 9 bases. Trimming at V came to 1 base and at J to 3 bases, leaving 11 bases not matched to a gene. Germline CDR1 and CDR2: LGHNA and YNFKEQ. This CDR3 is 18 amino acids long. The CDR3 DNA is TGTGCCAGCAGCCAAGGAGAGAATCTAGCGGGAAATACAGATACGCAGTATTTT. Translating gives CASSQGENLAGNTDTQYF.

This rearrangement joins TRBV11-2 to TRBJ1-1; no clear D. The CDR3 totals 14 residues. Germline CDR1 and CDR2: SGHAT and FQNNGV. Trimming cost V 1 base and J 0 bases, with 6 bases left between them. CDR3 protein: CASSLGSVNTEAFF. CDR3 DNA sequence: TGTGCCAGCAGCTTAGGGTCGGTGAACACTGAAGCTTTCTTT.

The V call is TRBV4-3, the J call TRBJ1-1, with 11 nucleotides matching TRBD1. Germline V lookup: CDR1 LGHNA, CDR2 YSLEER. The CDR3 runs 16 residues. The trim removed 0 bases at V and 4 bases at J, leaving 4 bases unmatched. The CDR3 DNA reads TGCGCCAGCAGCCAAGACGAGGGGACAGGGGGCACTGAAGCTTTCTTT. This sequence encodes CASSQDEGTGGTEAFF.

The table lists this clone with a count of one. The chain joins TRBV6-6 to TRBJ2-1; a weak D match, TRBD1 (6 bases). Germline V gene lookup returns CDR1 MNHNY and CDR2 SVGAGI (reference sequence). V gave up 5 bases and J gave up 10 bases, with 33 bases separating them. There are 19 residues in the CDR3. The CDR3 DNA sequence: TGTGCCAGCAGTCGACATAAGGACAGACGGACTGGTCCTTTGGGAGAGCAGTTCTTC. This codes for CASSRHKDRRTGPLGEQFF.

In DNA form, the CDR3 reads TGTGCCAGCAGGGCTAGCTCCTATAATTCACCCCTCCACTTT. As protein: CASRASSYNSPLHF. The V and J genes are TRBV6-5 and TRBJ1-6; no firm D call. Per the germline V gene, CDR1 is MNHEY and CDR2 is SVGAGI. This CDR3 region has 14 residues. The V end was cut by 6 bases, the J end by 0 bases, with 6 bases between.

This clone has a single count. CDR3 DNA sequence: TGCAGCGTGGTCAGGCCGGACTATGGCTACACCTTC. This sequence encodes CSVVRPDYGYTF. The V call is TRBV29-1, the J call TRBJ1-2; no clear D gene. The CDR3 consists of 12 residues. Trimming cost V 6 bases and J 3 bases, with 11 bases left between them. Germline V lookup: CDR1 SQVTM, CDR2 ANQGSEA.

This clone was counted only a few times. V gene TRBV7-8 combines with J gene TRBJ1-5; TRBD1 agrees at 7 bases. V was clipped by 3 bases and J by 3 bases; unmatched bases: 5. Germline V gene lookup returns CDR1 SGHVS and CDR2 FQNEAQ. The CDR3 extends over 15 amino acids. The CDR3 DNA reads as TGTGCCAGCAGCTTCATAGGGGGCCACAATCAGCCCCAGCATTTT. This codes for CASSFIGGHNQPQHF. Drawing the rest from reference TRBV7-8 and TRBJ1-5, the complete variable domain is GAGVSQSPRYKVAKRGQDVALRCDPISGHVSLFWYQQALGQGPEFLTYFQNEAQLDKSGLPSDRFFAERPEGSVSTLKIQRTQQEDSAVYLCASSFIGGHNQPQHFGDGTRLSIL.

CDR3 residues: CASSDLRESYNEQFF. CDR3 nucleotides: TGTGCCAGCAGTGACCTTCGGGAGTCCTACAATGAGCAGTTCTTC. V usage is TRBV2 and J usage is TRBJ2-1; tentative D call: TRBD2 (6 bases). The CDR3 sequence is 15 residues long. Germline V gene lookup returns CDR1 SNHLY and CDR2 FYNNEI. V lost 3 bases, J lost 1 base, and 10 bases lay in between.

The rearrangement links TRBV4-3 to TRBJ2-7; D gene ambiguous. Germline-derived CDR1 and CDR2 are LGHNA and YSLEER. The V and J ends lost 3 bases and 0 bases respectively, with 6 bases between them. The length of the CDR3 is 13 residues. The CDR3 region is CASSQGLSYEQYF. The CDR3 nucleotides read TGCGCCAGCAGCCAGGGCCTCTCCTACGAGCAGTACTTC.

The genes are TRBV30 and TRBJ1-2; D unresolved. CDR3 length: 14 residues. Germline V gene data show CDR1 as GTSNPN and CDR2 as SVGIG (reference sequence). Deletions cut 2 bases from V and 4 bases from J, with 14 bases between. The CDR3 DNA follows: TGTGCCTGGAGTCAAAACGGACGGGGCTATGGCTACACCTTC. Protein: CAWSQNGRGYGYTF.

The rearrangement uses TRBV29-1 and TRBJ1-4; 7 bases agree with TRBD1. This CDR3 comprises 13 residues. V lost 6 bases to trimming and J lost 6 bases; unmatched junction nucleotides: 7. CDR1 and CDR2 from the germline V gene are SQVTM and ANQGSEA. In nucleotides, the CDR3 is TGCAGCGTAGCGACAGGGCCTTATGAAAAACTGTTTTTT. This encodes CSVATGPYEKLFF.

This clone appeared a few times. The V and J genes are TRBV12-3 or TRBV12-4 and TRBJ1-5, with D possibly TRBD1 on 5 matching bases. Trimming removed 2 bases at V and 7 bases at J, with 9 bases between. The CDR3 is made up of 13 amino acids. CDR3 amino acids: CASSLRGGQPQHF. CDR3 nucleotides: TGTGCCAGCAGTTTAAGGGGCGGCCAGCCCCAGCATTTT.

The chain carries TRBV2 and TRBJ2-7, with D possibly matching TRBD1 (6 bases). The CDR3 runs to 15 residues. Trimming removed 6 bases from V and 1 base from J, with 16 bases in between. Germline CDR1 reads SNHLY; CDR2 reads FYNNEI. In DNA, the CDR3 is TGTGCCAGCAGCGACCCGACAGGCAGATCCTACGAGCAGTACTTC. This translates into CASSDPTGRSYEQYF.

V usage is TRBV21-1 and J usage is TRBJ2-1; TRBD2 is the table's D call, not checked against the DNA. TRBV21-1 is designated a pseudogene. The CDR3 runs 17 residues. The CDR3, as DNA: TGTGCCAGCAGCAAATGGGAAGGGGAGGGTGGCTACAATGAGCAGTTCTTC. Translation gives CASSKWEGEGGYNEQFF.

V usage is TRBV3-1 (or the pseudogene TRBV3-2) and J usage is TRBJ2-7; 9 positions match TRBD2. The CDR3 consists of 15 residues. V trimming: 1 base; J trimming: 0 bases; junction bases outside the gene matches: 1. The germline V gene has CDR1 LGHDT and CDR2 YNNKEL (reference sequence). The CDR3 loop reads CASSQGLAVSYEQYF. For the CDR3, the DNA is TGTGCCAGCAGCCAAGGACTAGCGGTCTCCTACGAGCAGTACTTC.

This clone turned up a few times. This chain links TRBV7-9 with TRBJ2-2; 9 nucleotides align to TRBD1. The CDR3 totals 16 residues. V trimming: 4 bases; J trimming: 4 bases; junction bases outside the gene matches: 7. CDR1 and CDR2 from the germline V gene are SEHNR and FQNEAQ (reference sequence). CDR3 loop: CASSSRTGEGTGELFF. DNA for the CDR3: TGTGCCAGCAGCTCAAGGACAGGGGAAGGCACCGGGGAGCTGTTTTTT.

The CDR3 nucleotides read TGTGCCAGCAGCGCTACTAGCGGCACCTACAATGAGCAGTTCTTC. Protein: CASSATSGTYNEQFF. V and J are TRBV9 and TRBJ2-1, with 8 bases aligning to TRBD2. J gave up 2 bases and V 3 bases, and 4 bases lay outside the gene matches. The CDR3 is 15 residues long. Germline assignment: CDR1 SGDLS and CDR2 YYNGEE.

This chain's CDR3 is CATWEGGANVLTF. DNA of the CDR3: TGTGCCACCTGGGAGGGTGGGGCCAACGTCCTGACTTTC. This rearrangement joins TRBV12-3 or TRBV12-4 to TRBJ2-6; TRBD2 aligns across 7 bases. Trimming removed 10 bases from V and 3 bases from J; junction bases left unmatched: 3. This CDR3 is 13 amino acids long.

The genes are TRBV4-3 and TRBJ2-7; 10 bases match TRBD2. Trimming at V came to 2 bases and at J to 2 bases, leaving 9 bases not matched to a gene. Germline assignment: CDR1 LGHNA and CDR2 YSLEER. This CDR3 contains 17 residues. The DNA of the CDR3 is TGCGCCAGCAGCCAAAGCGGGGGGGGGACTAGCCCCTACGAGCAGTACTTC. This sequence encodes CASSQSGGGTSPYEQYF.